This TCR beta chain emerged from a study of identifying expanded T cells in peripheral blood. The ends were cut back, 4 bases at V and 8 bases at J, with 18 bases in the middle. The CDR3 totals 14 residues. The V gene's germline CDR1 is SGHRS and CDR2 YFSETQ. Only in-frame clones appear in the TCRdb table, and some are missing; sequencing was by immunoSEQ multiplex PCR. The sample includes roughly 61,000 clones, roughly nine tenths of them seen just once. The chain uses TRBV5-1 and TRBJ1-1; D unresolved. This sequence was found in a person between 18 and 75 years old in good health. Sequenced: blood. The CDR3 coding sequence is TGCGCCAGCAGCCCGGCCGCGGCAGACGAAGAAGCTTTCTTT. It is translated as CASSPAAADEEAFF.